The 10 T cell receptor beta chains given below trace back to one sample, sequenced in a study of blood T cell repertoires in COVID-19 (dated by TCRdb to 2019 to 2021). Receptor amplification or capture employed the immunoSEQ multiplex PCR assay. TCRdb re-hosts the immuneACCESS table, in-frame sequences only. Its copies lack some clones; in the studies checked, an unresolved V gene accounts for under half of them, and the cause for the rest is not known. In this sample the table shows approximately 260,000 clones, 70% to 90% of which occur a single time. The ten biggest clones cover approximately 10% of the sample. The specimen sequenced was peripheral blood. The source of these receptors is a woman in her sixties or seventies with acute or convalescent COVID-19.

This chain uses TRBV4-1 with TRBJ2-7, with D possibly matching TRBD1 (6 bases). V was shortened by 7 bases and J by 6 bases, with 19 bases between the two germline ends. Germline V gene sequence: CDR1 MGHRA, CDR2 YSYEKL. CDR3 length: 14 amino acids. This chain's CDR3 is CASNPTGLGPEQYF. For the CDR3, the DNA is TGCGCCAGCAACCCGACAGGCCTCGGGCCCGAGCAGTACTTC.

The chain employs TRBV19 and TRBJ1-1, with TRBD1 matching 8 bases. Germline V CDR1 and CDR2: LNHDA, SQIVND (reference sequence). The CDR3 is 15 residues long. Losses at the gene ends were 5 bases for V and 1 base for J; bases not matched to a gene: 6. CDR3 protein: CASSPRTGRNTEAFF. The DNA of the CDR3 is TGTGCCAGTAGTCCCCGGACAGGGCGGAACACTGAAGCTTTCTTT.

The V gene is TRBV4-1, the J gene TRBJ1-2; the D is unclear. Trimming removed 4 bases from V and 1 base from J, with 10 bases in between. The germline V gene encodes CDR1 MGHRA and CDR2 YSYEKL. The CDR3 runs to 14 residues. The CDR3 DNA follows: TGCGCCAGCAGCCCCCCCTTTCTTAACTATGGCTACACCTTC. Protein product: CASSPPFLNYGYTF.

The chain links TRBV9 to TRBJ2-5; TRBD2 is a possible D gene (6 bases). CDR1 is SGDLS and CDR2 is YYNGEE in the germline V gene. Trimming took off 1 base at V and 5 bases at J, with 15 bases between the two ends. The CDR3 has 15 amino acids. The CDR3 nucleotides read TGTGCCAGCAGCGTATCGGAAAATCGGGGGGAGACCCAGTACTTC. Translation gives CASSVSENRGETQYF.

The rearrangement uses TRBV19 and TRBJ1-5; possible D gene TRBD1, 6 bases. Trimming left V 3 bases short and J 6 bases short, with 24 bases between. The CDR3 has 18 amino acids. The V gene's germline CDR1 is LNHDA and CDR2 SQIVND (reference sequence). The CDR3 DNA is TGTGCCAGTAGTATCGGGGCCGGGACACGAGGCATTTCTCAGCCCCAGCATTTT. Translation gives CASSIGAGTRGISQPQHF.

V and J are TRBV10-3 and TRBJ2-1; TRBD2 aligns across 8 bases. V lost 7 bases, J lost 6 bases, and 5 bases stayed unmatched. Germline V lookup: CDR1 ENHRY, CDR2 SYGVKD. The CDR3 loop spans 13 amino acids. CDR3 residues: CAINGGLVNEQFF. The CDR3 DNA sequence: TGTGCCATCAATGGGGGACTAGTCAATGAGCAGTTCTTC.

The V gene is TRBV4-1, the J gene TRBJ2-3; 8 nucleotides match TRBD2. CDR1 and CDR2 (germline): MGHRA, YSYEKL. The CDR3 totals 14 residues. Trimming took 4 bases from V and 5 from J; bases not matched to a gene: 5. This chain's CDR3 is CASSPRGGQDTQYF. CDR3 bases: TGCGCCAGCAGCCCACGGGGGGGCCAAGATACGCAGTATTTT.

The chain carries TRBV5-1 and TRBJ1-5, with D perhaps matching TRBD1 (5 bases). CDR3 length: 17 amino acids. Germline loops: CDR1 SGHRS, CDR2 YFSETQ. Trimming left V 0 bases short and J 1 base short, with 14 bases between. CDR3 nucleotide sequence: TGCGCCAGCAGCTTGGGCCCTCGGAGGGACAGCAATCAGCCCCAGCATTTT. Translated, it gives CASSLGPRRDSNQPQHF.

There are a few counts of this clone. The chain couples TRBV19 to TRBJ2-2, with TRBD1 matching 7 bases. Germline values: CDR1 LNHDA, CDR2 SQIVND (reference sequence). The CDR3 is made up of 12 amino acids. The V and J ends lost 11 bases and 7 bases, in that order; junction bases with no gene match: 7. Here the CDR3 reads CAGGQAVGELFF. The DNA of the CDR3 is TGTGCCGGTGGACAGGCCGTCGGGGAGCTGTTTTTT.

The V gene is TRBV2, the J gene TRBJ1-1; D gene uncertain. Deletions cut 5 bases from V and 0 bases from J, with 7 bases between. CDR1 and CDR2 (germline): SNHLY, FYNNEI. The CDR3 has 13 residues. CDR3 sequence: CASSLELNTEAFF. DNA for the CDR3: TGTGCCAGCAGTTTAGAATTGAACACTGAAGCTTTCTTT.